The rows below give T cell receptor beta chains drawn from one sample of a study of shared clonotypes between healthy human individuals. Assay used: immunoSEQ multiplex PCR; TCRdb lists only in-frame clones, some missing. The data show 780,000 or so clones, 72% seen once. Material: memory CD4+ T cells sorted from blood. These TCRs come from a woman aged 30 to 39 in good health. Both conserved end residues are part of each CDR3. The order of the fields is CDR3 DNA, CDR3 protein, clone size, J gene, V gene, D gene. A D gene is named only where the DNA matches it firmly. Size tells how often a clone was seen (once, few, many) or the class of an expanded clone, and some rows leave it out.

TGTGCCAGCTCGACAGCACAAGAGACCCAGTACTTC CASSTAQETQYF - TRBJ2-5 TRBV18 -
TGTGCCAGCAGCAGCGGGACCGTATTTGTCAATGAGCAGTTCTTC CASSSGTVFVNEQFF - TRBJ2-1 TRBV28 TRBD2
TGCGCCAGCAGCCCAACACAGGGGGCGCGGGATGAAAAACTGTTTTTT CASSPTQGARDEKLFF - TRBJ1-4 TRBV5-1 TRBD1
TGTGCCAGTAGTATAGCCCTTTCGTTCCGGACTAGCCCCACAGATACGCAGTATTTT CASSIALSFRTSPTDTQYF - TRBJ2-3 TRBV19 TRBD2
TGTGCCAGCAGTGACAGGACAGGGATCAGGAATCAGCCCCAGCATTTT CASSDRTGIRNQPQHF - TRBJ1-5 TRBV27 TRBD1
TGCGCCAGCAGTTCCTCCGGGGGTAGCGGCCAAGGCAGGTGGAATGAGCAGTTCTTC CASSSSGGSGQGRWNEQFF many TRBJ2-1 TRBV10-2 -
TGCAGCGTTGGGCAGGGGACCTACACCGGGGAGCTGTTTTTT CSVGQGTYTGELFF - TRBJ2-2 TRBV29-1 -
TGTGCCAGCAGCTTAGCAGGACTGTACAATGAGCAGTTCTTC CASSLAGLYNEQFF - TRBJ2-1 TRBV11-3 -
TGCGCCAGCAGCACAAGCGGGAGTGACGGGGAGCTGTTTTTT CASSTSGSDGELFF few TRBJ2-2 TRBV5-1 TRBD2
TGTGCCATCAGAGGTGGACAGGGGAACACTGAAGCTTTCTTT CAIRGGQGNTEAFF few TRBJ1-1 TRBV10-3 TRBD1
TGTGCCAGCAGTCTCGAGCAAGAGACCCAGTACTTC CASSLEQETQYF - TRBJ2-5 TRBV28 -
TGTGCCAGCAGCTTTGTAACGGGAGGAGAGACCCAGTACTTC CASSFVTGGETQYF many TRBJ2-5 TRBV7-8 TRBD2
TGTGCCAGCAGTCTGCCCCCTCTTAACTATGGCTACACCTTC CASSLPPLNYGYTF - TRBJ1-2 TRBV28 -
TGCGCCAGCAGCCGACTAGCGGGAGGTTTTTACGAGCAGTACTTC CASSRLAGGFYEQYF - TRBJ2-7 TRBV5-1 TRBD2
TGTGCCAGCAGTTTAGAGCTCTCTGGGGCCAACGTCCTGACTTTC CASSLELSGANVLTF - TRBJ2-6 TRBV28 -
TGCAGCGCTTTAGGGTCGGCGGGAGGAAATGAGCAGTTCTTC CSALGSAGGNEQFF - TRBJ2-1 TRBV29-1 TRBD2
TGTGCCAGCAGCTTAGCTGTCTGGGGACAGGGATCCTACAATGAGCAGTTCTTC CASSLAVWGQGSYNEQFF - TRBJ2-1 TRBV7-6 TRBD1
TGTGCCAGCAGTGGAGACAGGGAGATAGCCAAAAACATTCAGTACTTC CASSGDREIAKNIQYF - TRBJ2-4 TRBV2 TRBD1
TGTGCCAGCAGTTACTCGATAGGAGGGGTCGGCTACACCTTC CASSYSIGGVGYTF - TRBJ1-2 TRBV6-5 -
TGTGCCACCGATGTGGGACTGGGCTCTGGAAACACCATATATTTT CATDVGLGSGNTIYF - TRBJ1-3 TRBV28 -
TGTGCCAGCAGTTACTCTGCGGAATACAATGAGCAGTTCTTC CASSYSAEYNEQFF once TRBJ2-1 TRBV6-5 -
TGTGCCAGCATTCTAAACAATGAGCAGTTCTTC CASILNNEQFF few TRBJ2-1 TRBV6-5 -
TGTGCCATCAGACGGGACAGGGGGGGCCCGAACACTGAAGCTTTCTTT CAIRRDRGGPNTEAFF - TRBJ1-1 TRBV10-3 TRBD1
TGTGCCAGCAGGTCGACGGGCCCCCCGGATGAGCAGTTCTTC CASRSTGPPDEQFF - TRBJ2-1 TRBV7-9 -
TGTGCCAGTAGTATCTTAGGGGGTTTCTCTGGGGCCAACGTCCTGACTTTC CASSILGGFSGANVLTF - TRBJ2-6 TRBV19 -
TGCGCCAGCAGCTTAGGCGCTGGGACAGATACGCAGTATTTT CASSLGAGTDTQYF - TRBJ2-3 TRBV5-1 -
TGTGCCAGCAGCTTAAGTAGCGTATACCTAGCGGGAGCTAGGGAGACCCAGTACTTC CASSLSSVYLAGARETQYF - TRBJ2-5 TRBV11-2 TRBD2
TGTGCCAGCAGCCGAACACAATTGACGCAGTATTTT CASSRTQLTQYF - TRBJ2-3 TRBV5-6 -
TGTGCCAGCCGGCCCCCCCGGAGGCCCGGGGAGCTGTTTTTT CASRPPRRPGELFF - TRBJ2-2 TRBV27 -
TGCGCCAGCAGCAAACAGACAGGGTCTGGCTCTGGAAACACCATATATTTT CASSKQTGSGSGNTIYF - TRBJ1-3 TRBV5-1 TRBD1
TGTGCCAGTAGCATGGGGGACAGGGTGGTCGACACCTTC CASSMGDRVVDTF once TRBJ1-2 TRBV19 TRBD1
TGTGCCAGCAGCACGGGACAGGGCTCTGGAAACACCATATATTTT CASSTGQGSGNTIYF - TRBJ1-3 TRBV11-2 TRBD1
TGTGCCAGCAGCTTAGCTCGGGAGCCGGGCTATGGCTACACCTTC CASSLAREPGYGYTF - TRBJ1-2 TRBV7-9 -
TGTGCCACCAGCCGGGGGTGGGGGCCTGGAAACACCATATATTTT CATSRGWGPGNTIYF - TRBJ1-3 TRBV15 -
TGCGCCAGCAGCCAAGCTGGCAGGGCGAAATACGAGCAGTACTTC CASSQAGRAKYEQYF once TRBJ2-7 TRBV4-1 -
TGTGCCCGGCGGGGCTGGGGGCGGACCGTAAAATTGCCTCGGGTGGGCTACACCTTC CARRGWGRTVKLPRVGYTF - TRBJ1-2 TRBV19 -
TGTGCCAGCAGCTTACGGACAGATTCCGAGCAGTACTTC CASSLRTDSEQYF - TRBJ2-7 TRBV14 -
TGCAGCGTTGAAGGATGGGGGAAGGGGAACACCGGGGAGCTGTTTTTT CSVEGWGKGNTGELFF - TRBJ2-2 TRBV29-1 -
TGTGCCAGCAGTTGGACAGGGGCCGGCACCGGGGAGCTGTTTTTT CASSWTGAGTGELFF - TRBJ2-2 TRBV28 TRBD1
TGTGCCAGCTCACCACGCCGGGACACTGAAGCTTTCTTT CASSPRRDTEAFF few TRBJ1-1 TRBV18 -
TGTGCCAGCTCCGAAGACAGGGCTGGCTACACCTTC CASSEDRAGYTF - TRBJ1-2 TRBV18 TRBD1
TGCGCCGCTACAACTAGCGGTTACACAGATACGCAGTATTTT CAATTSGYTDTQYF - TRBJ2-3 TRBV4-1 TRBD2
TGTGCCACCAGCACGGTGACAGGGTTTTTCCATACCTCCTACGAGCAGTACTTC CATSTVTGFFHTSYEQYF - TRBJ2-7 TRBV15 TRBD1
TGTGCCAGCAGCTCACAGCGGGAGATTGAGCAGTTCTTC CASSSQREIEQFF - TRBJ2-1 TRBV11-3 TRBD2
TGTGCCAGCAGTACACAGGGTTTCACCGGGGAGCTGTTTTTT CASSTQGFTGELFF many TRBJ2-2 TRBV28 -
TGTGCCAGCAGTTATACTGGCGGGAGGGCGGGCGAGACCCAGTACTTC CASSYTGGRAGETQYF - TRBJ2-5 TRBV6-6 TRBD2
TGCGCCAGCAGTGAAGGGTTCGCCGGGGAGCTGTTTTTT CASSEGFAGELFF - TRBJ2-2 TRBV10-1 -